Shown below are 29 T cell receptor beta chains from a single sample sequenced in a study of blood T cell repertoires in COVID-19. Only in-frame clones appear in the TCRdb table, and some are missing; sequencing was by immunoSEQ multiplex PCR. This sample carries under 200,000 clones, roughly 88% of them seen once, and the ten largest clones take about 10%. Sequences were obtained from peripheral blood. These TCRs come from an elderly woman with active or convalescent COVID-19.

The rearrangement links TRBV28 to TRBJ2-7; a weak D match, TRBD2 (5 bases). The CDR3 runs 13 residues. Germline assignment: CDR1 MDHEN and CDR2 SYDVKM. Between the trimmed V and J ends, which lost 3 bases and 6 bases, there was a span of 12 bases. As DNA, the CDR3 is TGTGCCAGCAGTTTGCCCGGACTGGCCGAGCAGTACTTC. Amino acids: CASSLPGLAEQYF.

The chain joins TRBV5-1 to TRBJ2-7; 14 nucleotides match TRBD2. The CDR3 consists of 16 residues. J lost 7 bases, V lost 4 bases, and 10 bases had no gene match. Germline V gene sequence: CDR1 SGHRS, CDR2 YFSETQ. Here the CDR3 reads CASSQTSGGAGLEQYF. In nucleotides, the CDR3 is TGCGCCAGCAGCCAGACTAGCGGGGGGGCCGGTTTGGAGCAGTACTTC.

This clone appeared a single time. The rearrangement links TRBV11-2 to TRBJ2-3, with TRBD2 matching 12 bases. J was trimmed by 4 bases and V by 2 bases; bases with no gene match: 4. CDR1 is SGHAT and CDR2 is FQNNGV in the germline V gene. This CDR3 has 16 amino acids. The CDR3 DNA reads as TGTGCCAGCAGCTTAAGGACTAGCGGGGACTCAGATACGCAGTATTTT. Its protein product is CASSLRTSGDSDTQYF.

V gene TRBV5-1 combines with J gene TRBJ1-4, with TRBD1 identical over 7 bases. Germline values: CDR1 SGHRS, CDR2 YFSETQ. This CDR3 region has 14 residues. Germline trimming cut 1 base from V and 8 bases from J; bases unmatched to any gene: 5. CDR3 region: CASSLQGVGEKLFF. CDR3 DNA sequence: TGCGCCAGCAGCTTGCAGGGGGTTGGCGAAAAACTGTTTTTT.

Worth noting for this clone: A much bigger clone sits one base away, suggesting this may be a read error. The chain combines TRBV11-2 with TRBJ2-7, with 9 bases identical to TRBD1. This CDR3 is built from 13 residues. V shed 4 bases, J shed 3 bases, and the junction held 1 base outside the gene matches. Germline lookup yields CDR1 SGHAT and CDR2 FQNNGV. CDR3 region: CASSSGQGYEQYF. In nucleotides, the CDR3 is TGTGCCAGCAGCTCGGGACAGGGCTACGAGCAGTACTTC. Combining the CDR3 with reference TRBV11-2 and TRBJ2-7 gives the whole variable domain EAGVAQSPRYKIIEKRQSVAFWCNPISGHATLYWYQQILGQGPKLLIQFQNNGVVDDSQLPKDRFSAERLKGVDSTLKIQPAKLEDSAVYLCASSSGQGYEQYFGPGTRLTVT.

The rearrangement uses TRBV10-3 and TRBJ2-4; perhaps TRBD1 as D (6 bases). Germline V gene data show CDR1 as ENHRY and CDR2 as SYGVKD. Trimming cost V 6 bases and J 3 bases, with 15 bases left between them. There are 15 residues in the CDR3. CDR3 nucleotides: TGTGCCATCAGGGAAGAGGTAGGGGGCAAAAACATTCAGTACTTC. It encodes CAIREEVGGKNIQYF.

In DNA, the CDR3 is TGTGCCAGCAGTAAGCGACCACCCAGCAATCAGCCCCAGCATTTT. Amino acids: CASSKRPPSNQPQHF. The chain couples TRBV6-2 or TRBV6-3 to TRBJ1-5; D gene ambiguous. This CDR3 contains 15 residues. With 5 bases removed from V and 1 base from J, the gap between germline ends came to 12 bases. Germline CDR1 is MNHEY and CDR2 is SVGEGT.

The chain recombines TRBV4-1 with TRBJ2-7; weak D call: TRBD2 (6 bases). Germline CDR1 and CDR2: MGHRA and YSYEKL. The ends were cut back, 4 bases at V and 2 bases at J, with 21 bases in the middle. This CDR3 spans 17 amino acids. The CDR3 here is CASSRTSGEADTYEQYF. The CDR3 DNA follows: TGCGCCAGCAGCCGGACGTCGGGGGAGGCCGACACCTACGAGCAGTACTTC.

J is TRBJ2-7 and V is TRBV5-1; a possible D gene is TRBD2 (6 bases). The CDR3 has 15 residues. V was cut by 2 bases and J by 1 base, with 13 bases left in between. CDR1 is SGHRS and CDR2 is YFSETQ in the germline V gene. The CDR3 spells CASSFLGGNSYEQYF. The CDR3 DNA is TGCGCCAGCAGCTTTCTCGGGGGAAATTCCTACGAGCAGTACTTC.

This chain links TRBV27 with TRBJ1-5; 11 nucleotides match TRBD1. Germline lookup yields CDR1 MNHEY and CDR2 SMNVEV (reference sequence). This CDR3 has 18 residues. V lost 5 bases and J lost 0; bases outside the gene matches: 9. The CDR3 DNA is TGTGCCAGCAGTCGTGGGACAGGGGGGTCCTCTAGCAATCAGCCCCAGCATTTT. It yields the protein CASSRGTGGSSSNQPQHF.

This clone was found a few times. The gene calls are TRBV9 and TRBJ1-1, with D possibly matching TRBD1 (6 bases). This CDR3 is 13 amino acids long. Germline V CDR1 and CDR2: SGDLS, YYNGEE. The V end was cut by 0 bases, the J end by 10 bases, with 13 bases between. CDR3 sequence reads: CASSVATGGAAFF. CDR3 nucleotides: TGTGCCAGCAGCGTAGCTACGGGGGGCGCAGCTTTCTTT.

This clone has a single count. The rearrangement uses TRBV19 and TRBJ1-2; D possibly corresponds to TRBD1 (6 bases). Germline CDR1 is LNHDA and CDR2 is SQIVND (reference sequence). The CDR3 is made up of 14 amino acids. V was cut by 3 bases and J by 0 bases, with 8 bases left in between. Here the CDR3 DNA reads TGTGCCAGTAGTATCGGGACAACTAACTATGGCTACACCTTC. Its protein is CASSIGTTNYGYTF. The full variable domain, with the rest looked up from reference TRBV19 and TRBJ1-2, is DGGITQSPKYLFRKEGQNVTLSCEQNLNHDAMYWYRQDPGQGLRLIYYSQIVNDFQKGDIAEGYSVSREKKESFPLTVTSAQKNPTAFYLCASSIGTTNYGYTFGSGTRLTVV.

This clone came up once. V is TRBV5-1 and J is TRBJ2-2, with TRBD1 identical over 7 bases. The CDR3 has 14 amino acids. Losses at the gene ends were 4 bases for V and 5 bases for J; bases not matched to a gene: 5. Germline CDR1 is SGHRS and CDR2 is YFSETQ. Written as DNA, the CDR3 is TGCGCCAGCAGCCCCGGGACAGAAACCGGGGAGCTGTTTTTT. It encodes CASSPGTETGELFF.

The V call is TRBV18, the J call TRBJ1-2; the D gene is possibly TRBD1 (5 bases). V was clipped by 2 bases and J by 4 bases, with 5 bases between them. CDR3 size: 12 residues. Germline values: CDR1 KGHSH, CDR2 LQKENI. Here the CDR3 reads CASSPGAYGYTF. The CDR3 DNA reads TGTGCCAGCTCACCAGGGGCCTATGGCTACACCTTC.

The chain combines TRBV4-3 with TRBJ2-7, with TRBD1 matching 7 bases. V lost 0 bases to trimming and J lost 4 bases; unmatched junction nucleotides: 6. CDR3 length equals 15 residues. Germline V gives CDR1 LGHNA, CDR2 YSLEER. Here the CDR3 DNA reads TGCGCCAGCAGCCAAGACGGGACAGAATTTTACGAGCAGTACTTC. The encoded protein is CASSQDGTEFYEQYF.

The rearrangement links TRBV7-2 to TRBJ2-5; TRBD2 matches 14 bases. J gave up 7 bases and V 4 bases, and 11 bases lay outside the gene matches. The CDR3 length is 17 residues. CDR1 and CDR2 (germline): SGHTA, FQGNSA. The CDR3: CASSSGTSGGGRRTQYF. Written as DNA, the CDR3 is TGTGCCAGCAGCTCAGGGACTAGCGGGGGCGGCCGCCGGACCCAGTACTTC.

This sequence joins TRBV19 and TRBJ1-5; TRBD1 matches at 7 bases. This CDR3 is 16 amino acids long. Germline V gives CDR1 LNHDA, CDR2 SQIVND (reference sequence). The V segment lost 5 bases and the J segment 4 bases; nucleotides outside the gene matches: 11. The chain's CDR3 is CASSFNPTGRNQPQHF. DNA for the CDR3: TGTGCCAGTAGTTTCAACCCGACAGGGCGTAATCAGCCCCAGCATTTT.

This sequence joins TRBV19 and TRBJ1-2; TRBD1 matches at 11 bases. Trimming removed 4 bases from V and 5 bases from J; junction bases left unmatched: 6. Germline CDR1 reads LNHDA; CDR2 reads SQIVND (reference sequence). This CDR3 contains 15 residues. The CDR3 nucleotides are TGTGCCAGTAGTAGAGGACAGGGGGCGCGGTATGGCTACACCTTC. It translates to CASSRGQGARYGYTF.

This clone was seen once. CDR3 amino acids: CASIWGGAAGTDTQYF. The CDR3 DNA follows: TGTGCCAGCATCTGGGGCGGGGCGGCGGGGACAGATACGCAGTATTTT. The chain recombines TRBV28 with TRBJ2-3, with a weak D call TRBD2 (6 bases). The CDR3 is made up of 16 amino acids. Germline V gene sequence: CDR1 MDHEN, CDR2 SYDVKM. V shed 7 bases and J shed 3 bases, with 20 bases lying between them.

About this clone: The junction and the germline gene differ at one end; a read error may be behind it. This chain connects TRBV7-7 to TRBJ2-1; TRBD2 matches at 10 bases. The germline V gene encodes CDR1 SSHAT and CDR2 FNYEAQ (reference sequence). This CDR3 contains 18 residues. The CDR3 DNA sequence: TGTGCTAGCAGCTCTCCCTGGAGCGGGGGGGCGGATTACAATGAGCAGTTCTTC. Its protein is CASSSPWSGGADYNEQFF.

The CDR3 DNA sequence: TGTGCCAGCAGTCCTAAAACTCCAGGGGGCTCCACTGAAGCTTTCTTT. Protein: CASSPKTPGGSTEAFF. J is TRBJ1-1 and V is TRBV27, with 8 positions matching TRBD1. With V trimmed by 5 bases and J by 4 bases, 12 bases remained unmatched. The CDR3 has 16 amino acids. CDR1 and CDR2 (germline): MNHEY, SMNVEV (reference sequence).

The chain has TRBV29-1 and TRBJ1-3; 8 bases agree with TRBD1. From germline, CDR1 is SQVTM and CDR2 ANQGSEA. V was clipped by 4 bases and J by 0 bases; unmatched bases: 8. This CDR3 spans 16 amino acids. The CDR3 DNA is TGCAGCGTTGGGGACGGGACAGGAGCCTCTGGAAACACCATATATTTT. Residues: CSVGDGTGASGNTIYF.

The gene calls are TRBV4-3 and TRBJ2-2; 7 bases fit TRBD2. Germline V gene data show CDR1 as LGHNA and CDR2 as YSLEER. Losses at the gene ends were 3 bases for V and 0 bases for J; bases not matched to a gene: 7. The CDR3 has 17 residues. The CDR3 loop is CASSQGTAGSNTGELFF. DNA for the CDR3: TGCGCCAGCAGCCAGGGTACAGCGGGGTCGAACACCGGGGAGCTGTTTTTT.

The table lists this clone with a count of one. The V gene is TRBV27, the J gene TRBJ2-5, with 8 nucleotides matching TRBD2. Germline values: CDR1 MNHEY, CDR2 SMNVEV (reference sequence). There are 14 residues in the CDR3. J lost 5 bases, V lost 3 bases, and 5 bases had no gene match. The CDR3 here is CASSFAGGRETQYF. CDR3 DNA sequence: TGTGCCAGCAGTTTTGCGGGAGGTCGGGAGACCCAGTACTTC.

V and J are TRBV7-2 and TRBJ2-7; tentatively, D is TRBD1 (5 bases). This CDR3 region has 14 residues. The V end lost 2 bases, the J end lost 2 bases, and 10 bases lay between the germline ends. CDR1 is SGHTA and CDR2 is FQGNSA in the germline V gene. CDR3 in amino acids: CASSLSVTAYEQYF. Here the CDR3 DNA reads TGTGCCAGCAGCTTATCAGTGACAGCCTACGAGCAGTACTTC.

The CDR3 spells CASSVVGSGYTF. As DNA, the CDR3 is TGTGCCAGCAGCGTAGTCGGGAGTGGCTACACCTTC. The chain combines TRBV9 with TRBJ1-2; unclear D gene. From germline, CDR1 is SGDLS and CDR2 YYNGEE. Deletions cut 0 bases from V and 7 bases from J, with 7 bases between. The CDR3 is 12 amino acids.

V gene TRBV6-2 or TRBV6-3 combines with J gene TRBJ1-1; D is unclear. The CDR3 is 16 amino acids. Deletions cut 2 bases from V and 0 bases from J, with 13 bases between. The germline V gene has CDR1 MNHEY and CDR2 SVGEGT. The CDR3 nucleotides are TGTGCCAGCAGTTACACCAGTGGGCAGTTGAACACTGAAGCTTTCTTT. Translating it yields CASSYTSGQLNTEAFF.

This rearrangement joins TRBV13 to TRBJ2-1, with D perhaps matching TRBD1 (5 bases). V shed 4 bases and J shed 6 bases, with 16 bases lying between them. The CDR3 length is 15 residues. CDR1 is PRHDT and CDR2 is FYEKMQ in the germline V gene (reference sequence). This chain's CDR3 is CASSYGQGSINEQFF. CDR3 nucleotides: TGTGCCAGCAGCTACGGGCAGGGCAGTATCAATGAGCAGTTCTTC. The full variable domain, its missing parts supplied by reference TRBV13 and TRBJ2-1, is AAGVIQSPRHLIKEKRETATLKCYPIPRHDTVYWYQQGPGQDPQFLISFYEKMQSDKGSIPDRFSAQQFSDYHSELNMSSLELGDSALYFCASSYGQGSINEQFFGPGTRLTVL.

V is TRBV12-3 or TRBV12-4 and J is TRBJ1-3; tentatively, D is TRBD1 (5 bases). This CDR3 comprises 12 residues. Trimming removed 11 bases at V and 2 bases at J, with 10 bases between. CDR3 coding DNA: TGTGCCGCAGGGAAGACTGGAAACACCATATATTTT. It is translated as CAAGKTGNTIYF.